These 5 T cell receptor beta chains were all obtained from the same sample, sequenced in a study of Ad26.COV2.S vaccination and SARS-CoV-2 variants. This sample's treatment: around 19 received Ad26.COV2.S at low or high dose, single or two shots; 5 received placebo; per-sample allocation not given. Day 63 following the first vaccine or placebo injection was when the samples were taken. Using immunoSEQ multiplex PCR, the repertoire was profiled, and TCRdb retains in-frame clones only, with some absent. Altogether around 450,000 clones are present, about nine tenths being singletons, with the ten largest covering 9% to 15%. This specimen consisted of peripheral blood, obtained in a trial of Ad26.COV2.S vaccine versus placebo. These receptors originate from a person aged 18-65 years who received the Ad26.COV2.S COVID-19 vaccine or a placebo.

CDR3 in DNA: TGTGCCAGCTCCCGGGGAAGCACTGAAGCTTTCTTT. As protein: CASSRGSTEAFF. V is TRBV12-3 or TRBV12-4 and J is TRBJ1-1; D gene uncertain. This CDR3 comprises 12 residues. Trimming removed 8 bases at V and 4 bases at J, with 11 bases between.

V is TRBV6-2 or TRBV6-3 and J is TRBJ2-7, with TRBD2 as a possible D gene (5 bases). Germline V gene lookup returns CDR1 MNHEY and CDR2 SVGEGT. There are 12 residues in the CDR3. Between the trimmed V and J ends, which lost 5 bases and 2 bases, there was a span of 7 bases. The DNA for the CDR3 is TGTGCCAGCAGTCAACTAGCCTACGAGCAGTACTTC. It codes for CASSQLAYEQYF.

This CDR3 is CASSPLPTGGNEKLFF. CDR3 DNA sequence: TGTGCCAGCAGTCCCTTACCTACAGGGGGCAACGAAAAACTGTTTTTT. The chain recombines TRBV28 with TRBJ1-4; 9 nucleotides align to TRBD1. J lost 8 bases, V lost 5 bases, and 12 bases had no gene match. CDR3 length equals 16 residues. Germline loops: CDR1 MDHEN, CDR2 SYDVKM.

This clone was recorded many times. This CDR3 is also generated by other DNA sequences in the sample. V is TRBV6-4 and J is TRBJ2-3; 8 bases map to TRBD2. CDR3 size: 15 residues. Per the germline V gene, CDR1 is MRHNA and CDR2 is SNTAGT. V gave up 3 bases and J gave up 0 bases; unmatched junction bases: 2. This CDR3 reads CASSELAGSTDTQYF. CDR3 bases: TGTGCCAGCAGTGAGCTAGCGGGTAGCACAGATACGCAGTATTTT.

This chain connects TRBV7-6 to TRBJ2-7, with D possibly matching TRBD1 (6 bases). The CDR3 loop spans 16 amino acids. Germline V gene lookup returns CDR1 SGHVS and CDR2 FNYEAQ. Trimming left V 2 bases short and J 3 bases short, with 17 bases between. CDR3 DNA sequence: TGTGCCAGCAGCTTAAATACTCCAGGGGCAAGCTACGAGCAGTACTTC. It specifies CASSLNTPGASYEQYF.